Following are 29 T cell receptor beta chains from one sample sequenced in a study of PD-1 blockade in classical Hodgkin lymphoma. Brentuximab vedotin exposure varied, and every patient relapsed after autologous stem cell transplantation. TCRdb keeps only in-frame clones here, not all; method: immunoSEQ multiplex PCR. The table has about 20,000 clones, approximately 84% seen once. The sample was peripheral blood mononuclear cells (PBMCs), taken at baseline. The receptor set was obtained from a human donor with classical Hodgkin lymphoma.

V and J are TRBV28 and TRBJ2-5, with 7 bases fitting TRBD2. Per the germline V gene, CDR1 is MDHEN and CDR2 is SYDVKM. After removal of 6 bases from V and 2 bases from J, the junction contained 12 bases not matched to a gene. The CDR3 is 16 residues long. DNA of the CDR3: TGTGCCAGCAGCCTTGGGGGAGGGATCGGACAAGAGACCCAGTACTTC. Encoded protein: CASSLGGGIGQETQYF.

This clone showed up just once. The gene calls are TRBV7-3 and TRBJ2-1, with a weak D call TRBD1 (5 bases). The CDR3 consists of 13 residues. Germline lookup yields CDR1 SGHTA and CDR2 FQGTGA. V lost 2 bases and J 10 bases, leaving 12 bases between the germline ends. CDR3: CASSLQRGLEQFF. The CDR3, as DNA: TGTGCCAGCAGCTTACAAAGGGGCCTAGAGCAGTTCTTC.

This chain links TRBV11-2 with TRBJ1-5; a weak D match, TRBD1 (5 bases). Trimming pared 5 bases from V and 9 bases from J, leaving 14 bases between. Germline CDR1 and CDR2: SGHAT and FQNNGV. The length of the CDR3 is 13 residues. CDR3: CASSDFGGSPQHF. DNA of the CDR3: TGTGCCAGCAGCGACTTTGGGGGGTCGCCCCAGCATTTT.

This clone appeared a single time. The chain combines TRBV11-2 with TRBJ1-4; D perhaps matches TRBD1 (5 bases). With 3 bases removed from V and 8 bases from J, the gap between germline ends came to 13 bases. The length of the CDR3 is 14 residues. CDR1 is SGHAT, CDR2 FQNNGV, per germline. The CDR3 loop is CASSFGGEVEKLFF. DNA of the CDR3: TGTGCCAGCAGCTTCGGAGGGGAGGTCGAAAAACTGTTTTTT.

The V and J genes are TRBV7-2 and TRBJ1-2; 7 nucleotides agree with TRBD1. Germline V gives CDR1 SGHTA, CDR2 FQGNSA. After removal of 5 bases from V and 5 bases from J, the junction contained 8 bases not matched to a gene. The CDR3 runs 14 residues. The CDR3 bases are TGTGCCAGCAGCACCCGACAGGGAGAGTATGGCTACACCTTC. Translation gives CASSTRQGEYGYTF.

The chain is built from TRBV12-5 and TRBJ1-5; tentative D call: TRBD1 (6 bases). Germline V gene sequence: CDR1 LGHNT, CDR2 FRNRAP. This CDR3 is built from 15 residues. The V end lost 3 bases, the J end lost 4 bases, and 13 bases lay between the germline ends. CDR3 amino acids: CASGFLTGSNQPQHF. The CDR3 DNA sequence: TGTGCTAGTGGTTTCCTGACAGGCTCAAATCAGCCCCAGCATTTT.

The chain links TRBV28 to TRBJ1-2; D is ambiguous. The germline V gene has CDR1 MDHEN and CDR2 SYDVKM. The CDR3 covers 18 residues. V was pared by 8 bases and J by 1 base, with 26 bases between. This CDR3 is CASRSTEVVPHLNYGYTF. CDR3 nucleotides: TGTGCCAGCCGTTCGACCGAGGTCGTTCCTCATCTTAACTATGGCTACACCTTC.

The genes are TRBV19 and TRBJ2-3, with 10 bases that match TRBD2. The trim removed 8 bases at V and 6 bases at J, leaving 11 bases unmatched. This CDR3 contains 15 residues. The germline V gene has CDR1 LNHDA and CDR2 SQIVND (reference sequence). CDR3 in amino acids: CASRPGLAAMDTQYF. The CDR3 nucleotides read TGTGCCAGTCGACCCGGACTAGCGGCCATGGATACGCAGTATTTT.

This clone was detected once. V and J are TRBV9 and TRBJ2-7; D gene unclear. V was pared by 0 bases and J by 0 bases, with 10 bases between. CDR3 size: 15 residues. Germline-derived CDR1 and CDR2 are SGDLS and YYNGEE. The CDR3 spells CASSVGVGPSYEQYF. The CDR3 DNA reads TGTGCCAGCAGCGTAGGGGTAGGGCCCTCCTACGAGCAGTACTTC.

The CDR3 protein is CASSTAGTGYAYEQYF. DNA of the CDR3: TGTGCCAGTAGTACCGCCGGGACAGGGTACGCCTACGAGCAGTACTTC. J is TRBJ2-7 and V is TRBV19; 9 nucleotides match TRBD1. J gave up 2 bases and V 4 bases, and 9 bases lay outside the gene matches. The CDR3 loop spans 16 amino acids. Per germline, CDR1 LNHDA and CDR2 SQIVND (reference sequence).

V gene TRBV7-2 combines with J gene TRBJ2-4, with 10 bases identical to TRBD1. This CDR3 spans 15 amino acids. Looked up from germline, CDR1 is SGHTA and CDR2 is FQGNSA. J was trimmed by 9 bases and V by 4 bases; bases with no gene match: 9. As DNA, the CDR3 is TGTGCCAGCAGCTCAGGACAGGGGGAGGGTGGCATTCAGTACTTC. Translation: CASSSGQGEGGIQYF.

This rearrangement joins TRBV13 to TRBJ1-2; no clear D. Looked up from germline, CDR1 is PRHDT and CDR2 is FYEKMQ (reference sequence). The V end was cut by 1 base, the J end by 6 bases, with 12 bases between. CDR3 length: 14 residues. The CDR3 DNA is TGTGCCAGCAGCTTAGATAGGGTAAGAGATGGCTACACCTTC. It encodes CASSLDRVRDGYTF.

J is TRBJ2-7 and V is TRBV6-1; the D is unclear. V was clipped by 8 bases and J by 4 bases, with 18 bases between them. CDR3 length equals 14 residues. CDR1 and CDR2 (germline): MNHNS, SASEGT. CDR3 nucleotides: TGTGCCAGCTCTTACTCCGGACCCGGGTACGAGCAGTACTTC. Its protein product is CASSYSGPGYEQYF.

V usage is TRBV5-4 and J usage is TRBJ2-7; TRBD2 might be the D (5 bases). The germline V and J ends were trimmed by 4 bases and 1 base, with 15 bases remaining between them. The CDR3 is made up of 15 amino acids. Germline CDR1 is SGHNT and CDR2 is YYREEE (reference sequence). The CDR3 DNA follows: TGTGCCAGCAGCCTGACTACCATTATATCCTACGAGCAGTACTTC. Translation: CASSLTTIISYEQYF.

Comment on this clone: One end of the junction varies from germline; a read error may be responsible. This chain uses TRBV5-1 with TRBJ2-3; 13 bases map to TRBD2. CDR1 and CDR2 (germline): SGHRS, YFSETQ. This CDR3 comprises 17 residues. For the CDR3, the DNA is TGCGCCAGCAGCTTGACTAGCGGGGGGGCCGGCACAGGTACGCAGTATTTT. The encoded protein is CASSLTSGGAGTGTQYF.

The chain combines TRBV7-2 with TRBJ2-1, with D unresolved. V was cut by 5 bases and J by 3 bases, with 20 bases left in between. This CDR3 region has 17 residues. Germline V gene lookup returns CDR1 SGHTA and CDR2 FQGNSA. The CDR3 reads CASSASAAPPRYNEQFF. CDR3 bases: TGTGCCAGCAGCGCATCGGCGGCCCCCCCGCGCTACAATGAGCAGTTCTTC. Variable domain in full (rest from reference TRBV7-2 and TRBJ2-1): GAGVSQSPSNKVTEKGKDVELRCDPISGHTALYWYRQSLGQGLEFLIYFQGNSAPDKSGLPSDRFSAERTGGSVSTLTIQRTQQEDSAVYLCASSASAAPPRYNEQFFGPGTRLTVL.

CDR3 DNA: TGTGCCAGCAGTTACTCGGAAGGGGGCTATGGCTACACCTTC. Protein sequence: CASSYSEGGYGYTF. The chain employs TRBV6-5 and TRBJ1-2; possible D gene TRBD1, 6 bases. V gave up 0 bases and J gave up 4 bases, with 9 bases separating them. In germline, CDR1 is MNHEY, CDR2 SVGAGI. The CDR3 runs to 14 residues.

V usage is TRBV7-6 and J usage is TRBJ1-1, with 7 bases aligning to TRBD1. There are 13 residues in the CDR3. V was clipped by 5 bases and J by 5 bases; unmatched bases: 5. The germline gives CDR1 SGHVS, CDR2 FNYEAQ. The CDR3 loop reads CASSQGGGTEAFF. The CDR3 DNA reads as TGTGCCAGCAGCCAGGGGGGGGGTACTGAAGCTTTCTTT.

The chain joins TRBV4-3 to TRBJ1-5; D gene ambiguous. The CDR3 totals 14 residues. CDR1 and CDR2 from the germline V gene are LGHNA and YSLEER. Trimming removed 4 bases from V and 0 bases from J, with 7 bases in between. In DNA form, the CDR3 reads TGCGCCAGCAGCCCCGGGTATAGCAATCAGCCCCAGCATTTT. This gives the protein CASSPGYSNQPQHF.

The chain links TRBV19 to TRBJ2-3; D not resolved. Germline CDR1 is LNHDA and CDR2 is SQIVND (reference sequence). The CDR3 covers 14 residues. V was cut by 9 bases and J by 4 bases, with 17 bases left in between. The CDR3 DNA is TGTGCCAGCGCCCCGCGCGGACCCGCAGATACGCAGTATTTT. It specifies CASAPRGPADTQYF.

J is TRBJ1-1 and V is TRBV5-1; D gene uncertain. The CDR3 runs 15 residues. The germline CDR1 and CDR2 sequences are SGHRS and YFSETQ. Trimming took 6 bases from V and 0 from J, leaving 15 bases between them. Here the CDR3 DNA reads TGCGCCAGCACCCCACCCGGGGATATGAACACTGAAGCTTTCTTT. It is translated as CASTPPGDMNTEAFF. The full variable domain, completed using reference TRBV5-1 and TRBJ1-1, is KAGVTQTPRYLIKTRGQQVTLSCSPISGHRSVSWYQQTPGQGLQFLFEYFSETQRNKGNFPGRFSGRQFSNSRSEMNVSTLELGDSALYLCASTPPGDMNTEAFFGQGTRLTVV.

The chain employs TRBV6-5 and TRBJ2-3; TRBD1 aligns across 8 bases. Germline loops: CDR1 MNHEY, CDR2 SVGAGI. The ends lost 10 bases at V and 2 bases at J; junction bases unmatched: 5. The CDR3 totals 13 residues. DNA for the CDR3: TGTGCCATCACGGACAGGGCCACAGATACGCAGTATTTT. This encodes CAITDRATDTQYF.

J is TRBJ2-2 and V is TRBV28, with a tentative D call TRBD2 (6 bases). Germline-derived CDR1 and CDR2 are MDHEN and SYDVKM. The V and J ends lost 1 base and 0 bases respectively, with 15 bases between them. This CDR3 has 18 amino acids. The CDR3: CASSLSQRLATNTGELFF. As DNA, the CDR3 is TGTGCCAGCAGTTTATCCCAAAGGCTAGCGACGAACACCGGGGAGCTGTTTTTT.

This chain joins TRBV11-2 and TRBJ2-1, with 8 bases matching TRBD2. The germline V gene encodes CDR1 SGHAT and CDR2 FQNNGV. The ends lost 2 bases at V and 9 bases at J; junction bases unmatched: 9. This CDR3 comprises 15 residues. The CDR3: CASSLTPGGNGEQFF. Here the CDR3 DNA reads TGTGCCAGCAGCTTAACCCCGGGAGGGAACGGTGAGCAGTTCTTC.

This chain uses TRBV15 with TRBJ2-7, with a tentative D call TRBD1 (5 bases). The CDR3 covers 14 residues. Looked up from germline, CDR1 is LNHNV and CDR2 is YYDKDF (reference sequence). V was shortened by 5 bases and J by 2 bases, with 13 bases between the two germline ends. The DNA for the CDR3 is TGTGCCACCAGCCAAGGGGCAGATACCTACGAGCAGTACTTC. This gives the protein CATSQGADTYEQYF.

The V gene is TRBV28, the J gene TRBJ1-3; D remains ambiguous. Trimming stripped 3 bases from V and 13 bases from J, with 10 bases between. Germline values: CDR1 MDHEN, CDR2 SYDVKM. CDR3 size: 11 residues. The CDR3 bases are TGTGCCAGCAGTTTCGAGGCGGCTATATATTTT. It translates to CASSFEAAIYF.

The genes are TRBV19 and TRBJ1-2, with 9 positions matching TRBD1. The CDR3 has 15 amino acids. CDR1 LNHDA and CDR2 SQIVND come from the germline V gene (reference sequence). V lost 5 bases, J lost 4 bases, and 8 bases stayed unmatched. DNA of the CDR3: TGTGCCAGTAGTCGACCCTCGACAGGGGGCTATGGCTACACCTTC. This codes for CASSRPSTGGYGYTF.

The sample holds one count of this clone. This rearrangement joins TRBV10-3 to TRBJ1-5; possible D gene TRBD1, 6 bases. V dropped 10 bases and J dropped 1 base, with 17 bases sitting between them. Looked up from germline, CDR1 is ENHRY and CDR2 is SYGVKD. The CDR3 loop spans 15 amino acids. In DNA form, the CDR3 reads TGTGCCAGCAACAGGGACGGCGAGAGCAATCAGCCCCAGCATTTT. Protein sequence: CASNRDGESNQPQHF.

The chain uses TRBV7-8 and TRBJ2-7; D call uncertain. V dropped 5 bases and J dropped 0 bases, with 14 bases sitting between them. This CDR3 is built from 15 residues. Germline assignment: CDR1 SGHVS and CDR2 FQNEAQ. CDR3 sequence: CASSPQPLSSYEQYF. The CDR3, as DNA: TGTGCCAGCAGCCCCCAGCCCCTCAGCTCCTACGAGCAGTACTTC.